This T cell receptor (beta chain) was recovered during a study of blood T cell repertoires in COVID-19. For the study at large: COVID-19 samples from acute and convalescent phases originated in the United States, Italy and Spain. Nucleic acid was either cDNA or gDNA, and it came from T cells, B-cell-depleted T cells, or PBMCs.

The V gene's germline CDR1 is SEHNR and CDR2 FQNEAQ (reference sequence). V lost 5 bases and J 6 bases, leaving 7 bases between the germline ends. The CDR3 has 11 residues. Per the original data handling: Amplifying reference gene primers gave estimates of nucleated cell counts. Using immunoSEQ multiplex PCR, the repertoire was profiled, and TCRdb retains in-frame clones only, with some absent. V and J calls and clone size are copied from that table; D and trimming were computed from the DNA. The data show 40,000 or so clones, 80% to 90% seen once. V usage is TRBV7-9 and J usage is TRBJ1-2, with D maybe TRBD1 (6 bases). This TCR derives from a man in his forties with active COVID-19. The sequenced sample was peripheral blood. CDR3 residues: CASSHRDGYTF. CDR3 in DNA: TGTGCCAGCAGCCACAGGGATGGCTACACCTTC.